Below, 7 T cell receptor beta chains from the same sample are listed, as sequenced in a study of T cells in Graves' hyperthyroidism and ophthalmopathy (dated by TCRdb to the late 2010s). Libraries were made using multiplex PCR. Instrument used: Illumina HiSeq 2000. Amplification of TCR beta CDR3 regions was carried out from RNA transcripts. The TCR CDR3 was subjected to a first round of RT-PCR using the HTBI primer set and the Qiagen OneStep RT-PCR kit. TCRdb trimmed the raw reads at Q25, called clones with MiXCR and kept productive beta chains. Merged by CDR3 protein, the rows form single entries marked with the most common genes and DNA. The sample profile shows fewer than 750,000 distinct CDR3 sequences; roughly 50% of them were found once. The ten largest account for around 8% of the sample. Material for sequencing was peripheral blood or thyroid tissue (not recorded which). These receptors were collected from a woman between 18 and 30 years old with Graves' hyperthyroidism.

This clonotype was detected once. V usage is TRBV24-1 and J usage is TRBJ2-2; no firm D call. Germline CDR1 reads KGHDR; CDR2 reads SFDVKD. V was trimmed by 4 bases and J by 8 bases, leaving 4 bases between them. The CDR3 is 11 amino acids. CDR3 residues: CATSEGGELFF. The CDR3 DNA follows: TGTGCCACCAGTGAGGGAGGGGAGCTGTTTTTT.

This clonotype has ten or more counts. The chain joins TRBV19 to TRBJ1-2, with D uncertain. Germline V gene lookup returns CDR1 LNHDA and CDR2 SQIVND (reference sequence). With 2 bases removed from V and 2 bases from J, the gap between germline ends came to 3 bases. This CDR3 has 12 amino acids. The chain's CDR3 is CASSIWNYGYTF. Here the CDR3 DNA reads TGTGCCAGTAGTATATGGAACTATGGCTACACCTTC.

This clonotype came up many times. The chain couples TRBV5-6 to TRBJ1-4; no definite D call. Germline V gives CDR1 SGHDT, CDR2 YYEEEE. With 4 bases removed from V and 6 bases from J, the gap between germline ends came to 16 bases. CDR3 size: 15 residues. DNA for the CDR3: TGTGCCAGCAGCCTCCACCAACTAAGGGATGAAAAACTGTTTTTT. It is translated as CASSLHQLRDEKLFF.

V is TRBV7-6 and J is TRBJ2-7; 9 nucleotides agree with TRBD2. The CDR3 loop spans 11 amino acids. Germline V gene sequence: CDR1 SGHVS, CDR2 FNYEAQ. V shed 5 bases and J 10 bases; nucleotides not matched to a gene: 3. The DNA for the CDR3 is TGTGCCAGCAGCAGGCGGGAGGGTCAGTACTTC. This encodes CASSRREGQYF.

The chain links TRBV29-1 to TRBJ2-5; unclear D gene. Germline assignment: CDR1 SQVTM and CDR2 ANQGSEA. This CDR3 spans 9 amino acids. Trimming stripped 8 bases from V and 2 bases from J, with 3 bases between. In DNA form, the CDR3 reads TGCAGCCCACAAGAGACCCAGTACTTC. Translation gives CSPQETQYF.

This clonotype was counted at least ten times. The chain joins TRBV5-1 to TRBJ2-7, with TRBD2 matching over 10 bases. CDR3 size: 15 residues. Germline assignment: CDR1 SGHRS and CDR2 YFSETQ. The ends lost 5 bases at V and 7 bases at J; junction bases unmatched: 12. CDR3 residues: CASSGLAAKIWEQYF. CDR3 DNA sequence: TGCGCCAGCAGTGGACTAGCGGCCAAGATATGGGAGCAGTACTTC.

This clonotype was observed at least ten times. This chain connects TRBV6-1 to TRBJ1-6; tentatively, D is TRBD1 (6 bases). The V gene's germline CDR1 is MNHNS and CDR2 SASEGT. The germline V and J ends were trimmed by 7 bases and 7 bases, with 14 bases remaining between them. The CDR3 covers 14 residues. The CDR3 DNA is TGTGCCAGCATCACAGGGCCCTGGAATTCACCCCTCCACTTT. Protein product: CASITGPWNSPLHF.